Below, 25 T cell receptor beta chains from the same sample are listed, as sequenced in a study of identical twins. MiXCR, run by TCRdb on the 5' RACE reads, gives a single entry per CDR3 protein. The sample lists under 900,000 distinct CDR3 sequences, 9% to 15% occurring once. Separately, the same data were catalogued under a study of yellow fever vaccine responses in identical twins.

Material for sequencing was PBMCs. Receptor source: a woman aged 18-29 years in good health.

The CDR3 nucleotides read TGTGCCAGCAGCTTGGGGGACGTCTATGGCTACACCTTC. This sequence encodes CASSLGDVYGYTF. This chain links TRBV11-2 with TRBJ1-2, with a possible D match to TRBD1 (5 bases). The germline gives CDR1 SGHAT, CDR2 FQNNGV. CDR3 length equals 13 residues. Trimming stripped 3 bases from V and 4 bases from J, with 9 bases between.

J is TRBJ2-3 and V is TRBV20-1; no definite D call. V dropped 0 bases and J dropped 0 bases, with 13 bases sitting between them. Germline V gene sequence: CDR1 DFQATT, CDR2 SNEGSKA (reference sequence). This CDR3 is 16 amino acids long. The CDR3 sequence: CSARDPRTASTDTQYF. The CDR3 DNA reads TGCAGTGCTAGAGATCCCCGAACGGCTAGCACAGATACGCAGTATTTT.

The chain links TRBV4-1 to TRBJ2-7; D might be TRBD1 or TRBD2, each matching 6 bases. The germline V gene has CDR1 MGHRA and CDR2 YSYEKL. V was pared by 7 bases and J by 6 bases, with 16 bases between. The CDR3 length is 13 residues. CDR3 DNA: TGCGCCAGCACCCCCGGGGGCCTCCGCGAGCAGTACTTC. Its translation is CASTPGGLREQYF.

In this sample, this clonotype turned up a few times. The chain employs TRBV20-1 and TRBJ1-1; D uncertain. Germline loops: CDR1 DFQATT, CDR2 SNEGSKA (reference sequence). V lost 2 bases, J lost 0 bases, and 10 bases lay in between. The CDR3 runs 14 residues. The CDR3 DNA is TGCAGTGCTAGACCTAAAAATATGAACACTGAAGCTTTCTTT. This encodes CSARPKNMNTEAFF.

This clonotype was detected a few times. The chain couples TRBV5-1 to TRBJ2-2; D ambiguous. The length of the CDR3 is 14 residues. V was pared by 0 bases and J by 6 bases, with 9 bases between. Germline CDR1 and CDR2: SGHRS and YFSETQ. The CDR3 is CASSLEGDPGELFF. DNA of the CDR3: TGCGCCAGCAGCTTGGAAGGCGACCCCGGGGAGCTGTTTTTT. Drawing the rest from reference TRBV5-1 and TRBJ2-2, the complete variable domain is KAGVTQTPRYLIKTRGQQVTLSCSPISGHRSVSWYQQTPGQGLQFLFEYFSETQRNKGNFPGRFSGRQFSNSRSEMNVSTLELGDSALYLCASSLEGDPGELFFGEGSRLTVL.

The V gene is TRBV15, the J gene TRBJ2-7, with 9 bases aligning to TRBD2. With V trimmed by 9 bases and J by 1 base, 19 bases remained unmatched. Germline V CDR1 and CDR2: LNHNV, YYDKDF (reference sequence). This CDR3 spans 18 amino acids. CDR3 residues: CATKQGGSSGSGSYEQYF. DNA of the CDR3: TGTGCCACGAAGCAAGGCGGTAGTAGCGGGAGTGGTTCCTACGAGCAGTACTTC.

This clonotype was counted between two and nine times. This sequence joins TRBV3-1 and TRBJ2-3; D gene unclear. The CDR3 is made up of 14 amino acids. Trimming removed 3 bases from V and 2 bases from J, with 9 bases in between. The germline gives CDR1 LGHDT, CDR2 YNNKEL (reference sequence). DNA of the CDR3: TGTGCCAGCAGCCAGGGGTGGGACACAGATACGCAGTATTTT. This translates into CASSQGWDTDTQYF.

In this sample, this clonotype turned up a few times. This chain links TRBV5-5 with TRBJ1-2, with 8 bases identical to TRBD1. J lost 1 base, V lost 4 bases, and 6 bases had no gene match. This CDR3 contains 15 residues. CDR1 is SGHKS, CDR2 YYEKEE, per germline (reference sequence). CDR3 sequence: CASSGQGAYNYGYTF. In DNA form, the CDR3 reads TGTGCCAGCAGCGGGCAGGGGGCTTATAACTATGGCTACACCTTC.

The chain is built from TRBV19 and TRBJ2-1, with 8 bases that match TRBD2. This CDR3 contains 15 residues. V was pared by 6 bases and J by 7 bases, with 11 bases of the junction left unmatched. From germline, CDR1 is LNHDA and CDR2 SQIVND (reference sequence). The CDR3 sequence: CASRISGAPRNEQFF. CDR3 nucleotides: TGTGCCAGTAGAATTAGCGGGGCGCCCAGGAATGAGCAGTTCTTC.

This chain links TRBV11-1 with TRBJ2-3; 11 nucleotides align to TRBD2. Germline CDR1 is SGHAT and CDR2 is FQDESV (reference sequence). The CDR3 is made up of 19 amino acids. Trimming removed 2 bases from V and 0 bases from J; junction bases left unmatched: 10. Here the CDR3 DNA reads TGTGCCAGCAGCTTACCGGGACTAGCGGTAGTCGACAGCACAGATACGCAGTATTTT. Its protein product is CASSLPGLAVVDSTDTQYF.

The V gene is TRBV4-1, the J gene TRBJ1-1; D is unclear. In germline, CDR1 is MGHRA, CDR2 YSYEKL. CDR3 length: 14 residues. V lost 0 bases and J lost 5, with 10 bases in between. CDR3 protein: CASSQEERQTEAFF. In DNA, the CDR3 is TGCGCCAGCAGCCAAGAGGAGAGGCAGACTGAAGCTTTCTTT.

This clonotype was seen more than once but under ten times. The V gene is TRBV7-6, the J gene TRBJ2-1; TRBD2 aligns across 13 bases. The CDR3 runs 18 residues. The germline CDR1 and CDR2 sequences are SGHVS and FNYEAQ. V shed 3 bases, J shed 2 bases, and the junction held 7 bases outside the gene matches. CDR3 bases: TGTGCCAGCAGCTTGGGCCTACTAGCGGGAGGGCCCTACAATGAGCAGTTCTTC. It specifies CASSLGLLAGGPYNEQFF.

This chain's CDR3 is CASSPAGGEQVLTQYF. The CDR3, as DNA: TGTGCCAGCAGCCCGGCCGGTGGGGAGCAAGTATTGACCCAGTACTTC. The V call is TRBV7-9, the J call TRBJ2-5; tentative D call: TRBD2 (5 bases). This CDR3 has 16 residues. V was pared by 5 bases and J by 7 bases, with 23 bases between. CDR1 and CDR2 (germline): SEHNR, FQNEAQ (reference sequence). Using reference TRBV7-9 and TRBJ2-5 for the parts outside the CDR3, the full variable domain is DTGVSQNPRHKITKRGQNVTFRCDPISEHNRLYWYRQTLGQGPEFLTYFQNEAQLEKSRLLSDRFSAERPKGSFSTLEIQRTEQGDSAMYLCASSPAGGEQVLTQYFGPGTRLLVL.

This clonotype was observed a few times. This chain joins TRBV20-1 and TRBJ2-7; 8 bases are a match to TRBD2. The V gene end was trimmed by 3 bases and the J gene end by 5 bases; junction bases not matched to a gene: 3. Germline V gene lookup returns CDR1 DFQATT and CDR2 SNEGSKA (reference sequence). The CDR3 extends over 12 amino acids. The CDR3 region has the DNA TGCAGTGCTAGCGGGGGGGCGAACGAGCAGTACGTC. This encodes CSASGGANEQYV.

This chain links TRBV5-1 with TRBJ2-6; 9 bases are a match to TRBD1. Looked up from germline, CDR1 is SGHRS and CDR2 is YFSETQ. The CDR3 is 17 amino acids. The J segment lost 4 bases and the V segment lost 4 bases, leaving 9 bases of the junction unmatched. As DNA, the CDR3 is TGCGCCAGCAGCCTACAGGGGGCTTTAGGAGGGGCCAACGTCCTGACTTTC. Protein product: CASSLQGALGGANVLTF.

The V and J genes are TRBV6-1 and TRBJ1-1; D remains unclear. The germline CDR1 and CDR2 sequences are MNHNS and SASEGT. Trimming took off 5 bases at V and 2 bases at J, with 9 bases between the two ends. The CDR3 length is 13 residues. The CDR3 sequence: CASSKGENTEAFF. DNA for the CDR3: TGTGCCAGCAGTAAAGGAGAAAACACTGAAGCTTTCTTT.

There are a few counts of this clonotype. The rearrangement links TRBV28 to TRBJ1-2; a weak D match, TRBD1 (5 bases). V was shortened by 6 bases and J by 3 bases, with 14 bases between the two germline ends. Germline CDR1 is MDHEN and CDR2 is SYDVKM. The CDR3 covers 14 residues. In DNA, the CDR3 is TGTGCCAGCAGACCCCCGACAGTTTACTATGGCTACACCTTC. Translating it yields CASRPPTVYYGYTF.

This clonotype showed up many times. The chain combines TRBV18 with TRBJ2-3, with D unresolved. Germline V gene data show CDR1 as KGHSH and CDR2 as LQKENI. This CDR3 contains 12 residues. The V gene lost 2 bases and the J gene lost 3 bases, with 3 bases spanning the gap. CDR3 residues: CASSPITDTQYF. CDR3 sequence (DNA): TGTGCCAGCTCACCAATAACAGATACGCAGTATTTT.

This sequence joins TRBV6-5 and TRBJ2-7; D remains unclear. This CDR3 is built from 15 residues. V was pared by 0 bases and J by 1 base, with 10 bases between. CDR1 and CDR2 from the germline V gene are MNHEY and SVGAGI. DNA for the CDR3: TGTGCCAGCAGTTACTCTTGGGGAAGTTCCTACGAGCAGTACTTC. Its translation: CASSYSWGSSYEQYF.

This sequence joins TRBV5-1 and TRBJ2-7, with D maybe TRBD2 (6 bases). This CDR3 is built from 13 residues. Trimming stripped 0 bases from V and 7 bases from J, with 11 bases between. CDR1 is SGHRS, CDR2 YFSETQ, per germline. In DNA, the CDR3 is TGCGCCAGCAGCTTGGCGGAGGGTGGAGAGCAGTACGTC. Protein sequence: CASSLAEGGEQYV.

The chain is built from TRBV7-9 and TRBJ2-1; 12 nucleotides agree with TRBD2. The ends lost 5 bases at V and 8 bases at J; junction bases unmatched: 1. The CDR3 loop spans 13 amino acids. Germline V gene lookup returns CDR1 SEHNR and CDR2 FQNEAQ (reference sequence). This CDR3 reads CASSPSGRDEQFF. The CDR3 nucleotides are TGTGCCAGCAGCCCTAGCGGGAGGGATGAGCAGTTCTTC.

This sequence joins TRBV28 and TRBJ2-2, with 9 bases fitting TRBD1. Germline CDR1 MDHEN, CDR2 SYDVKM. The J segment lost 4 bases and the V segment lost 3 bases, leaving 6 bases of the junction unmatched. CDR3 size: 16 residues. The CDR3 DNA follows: TGTGCCAGCAGTTTCTCGACAGGGGGAAGCACCGGGGAGCTGTTTTTT. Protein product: CASSFSTGGSTGELFF.

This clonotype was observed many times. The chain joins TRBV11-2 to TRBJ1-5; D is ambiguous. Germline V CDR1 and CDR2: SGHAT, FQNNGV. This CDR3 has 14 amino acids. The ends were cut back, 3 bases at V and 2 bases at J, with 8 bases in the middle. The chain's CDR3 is CASSLTLGNQPQHF. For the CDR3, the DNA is TGTGCCAGCAGCTTGACATTAGGCAATCAGCCCCAGCATTTT.

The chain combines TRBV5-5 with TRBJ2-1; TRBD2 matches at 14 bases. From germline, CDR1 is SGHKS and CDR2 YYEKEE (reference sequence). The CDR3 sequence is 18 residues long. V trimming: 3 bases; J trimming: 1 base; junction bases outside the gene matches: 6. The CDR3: CASSSPGTSGRSYNEQFF. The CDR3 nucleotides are TGTGCCAGCAGCTCACCCGGGACTAGCGGGAGATCCTACAATGAGCAGTTCTTC.

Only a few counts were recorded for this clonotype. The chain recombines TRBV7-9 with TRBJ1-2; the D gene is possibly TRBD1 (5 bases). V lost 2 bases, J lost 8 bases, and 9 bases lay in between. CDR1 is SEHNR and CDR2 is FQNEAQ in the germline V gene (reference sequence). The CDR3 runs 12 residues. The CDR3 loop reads CASSLSGFGYTF. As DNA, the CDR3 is TGTGCCAGCAGCTTATCAGGGTTCGGCTACACCTTC.